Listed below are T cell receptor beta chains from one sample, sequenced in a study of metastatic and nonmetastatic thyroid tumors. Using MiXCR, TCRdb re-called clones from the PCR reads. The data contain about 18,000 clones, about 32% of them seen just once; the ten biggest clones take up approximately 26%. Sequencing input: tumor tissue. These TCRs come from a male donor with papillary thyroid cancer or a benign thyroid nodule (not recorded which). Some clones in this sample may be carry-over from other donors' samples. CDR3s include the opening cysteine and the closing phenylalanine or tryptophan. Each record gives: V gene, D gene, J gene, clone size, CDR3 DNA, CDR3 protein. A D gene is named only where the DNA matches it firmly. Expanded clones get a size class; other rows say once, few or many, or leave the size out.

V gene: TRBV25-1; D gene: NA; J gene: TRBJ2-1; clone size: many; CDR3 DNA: TGTGCCAGCAGTAAGGGGGGCTACAATGAGCAGTTCTTC; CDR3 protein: CASSKGGYNEQFF
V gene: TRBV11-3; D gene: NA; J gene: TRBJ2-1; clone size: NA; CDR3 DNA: TGTGCCAGCAGCTTAGAAGCGGAGGGGGGTGAGCAGTTCTTC; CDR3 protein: CASSLEAEGGEQFF
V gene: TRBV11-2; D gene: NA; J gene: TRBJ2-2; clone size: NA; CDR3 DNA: TGTGCCAGCAGCTTTTCTAGGGGGTTTGAGACCGGGGAGCTGTTTTTT; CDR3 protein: CASSFSRGFETGELFF
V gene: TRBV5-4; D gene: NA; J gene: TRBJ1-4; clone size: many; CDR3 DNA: TGTGCCAGCAGCTTGGGGAATGAAAAACTGTTTTTT; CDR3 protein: CASSLGNEKLFF
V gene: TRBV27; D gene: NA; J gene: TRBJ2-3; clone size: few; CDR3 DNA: TGTGCCATCAGTCTCAGGGGTGTCCCTATAGGTACGCAGTATTTT; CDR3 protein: CAISLRGVPIGTQYF
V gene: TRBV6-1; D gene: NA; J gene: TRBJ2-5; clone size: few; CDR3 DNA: TGCGCCAGCAGTGAAACTGGCCGAGAGACCCAGTACTTC; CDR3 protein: CASSETGRETQYF
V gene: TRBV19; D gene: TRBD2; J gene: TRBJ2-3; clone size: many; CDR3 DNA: TGTGCCACAGGGACTAGCGGGGGGGATACGCAGTATTTT; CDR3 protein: CATGTSGGDTQYF
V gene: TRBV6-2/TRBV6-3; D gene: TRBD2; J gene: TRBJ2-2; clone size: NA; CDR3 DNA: TGTGCCAGCAAGACTAGCGGGAGAAGGGGGGAGCTGTTTTTT; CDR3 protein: CASKTSGRRGELFF
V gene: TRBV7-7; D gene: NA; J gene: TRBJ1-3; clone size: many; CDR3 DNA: TGTGCCAGCAGCTTGGCTCCGGTCTCTGGAAACACCATATATTTT; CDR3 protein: CASSLAPVSGNTIYF
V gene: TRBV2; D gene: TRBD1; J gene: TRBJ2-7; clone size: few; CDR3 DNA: TGTGCCAGCAGTGTGGACAGGGACGAGCAGTACTTC; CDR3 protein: CASSVDRDEQYF
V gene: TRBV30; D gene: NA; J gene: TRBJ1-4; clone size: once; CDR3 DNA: TGTCTAGACAGAAACGGGGAAAAACTGTTTTTT; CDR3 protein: CLDRNGEKLFF
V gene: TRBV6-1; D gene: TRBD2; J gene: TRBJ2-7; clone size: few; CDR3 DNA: TGTGCCAGCAGCGAGCGGGAGACATACGAGCAGTACTTC; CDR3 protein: CASSERETYEQYF
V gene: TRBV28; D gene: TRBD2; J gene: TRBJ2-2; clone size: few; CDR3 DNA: TGTGCCAGCAGTTTAACAGCGGGAGCGGGAGCTGGAGGGGAGCTGTTTTTT; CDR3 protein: CASSLTAGAGAGGELFF
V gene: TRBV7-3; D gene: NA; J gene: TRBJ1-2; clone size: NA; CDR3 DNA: TGTGCCAGCAGCCCCAGGCCGGGGCAAGTGTTCGATGGCTACACCTTC; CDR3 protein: CASSPRPGQVFDGYTF
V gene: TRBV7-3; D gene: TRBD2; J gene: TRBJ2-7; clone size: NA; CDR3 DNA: TGTGCCAGCAGCCCAGGACTAGCGGGAGTTGGAAGCTACGAGCAGTACTTC; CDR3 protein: CASSPGLAGVGSYEQYF
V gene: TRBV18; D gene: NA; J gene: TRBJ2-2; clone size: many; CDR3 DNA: TGTGCCAGCTCACCATACGGGAACCCTAACACCGGGGAGCTGTTTTTT; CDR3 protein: CASSPYGNPNTGELFF
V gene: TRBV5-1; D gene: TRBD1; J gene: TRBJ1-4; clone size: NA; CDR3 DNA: TGCGCCAGCAGCGTCTCGGGACAGGGGTATGAAAAACTGTTTTTT; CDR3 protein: CASSVSGQGYEKLFF
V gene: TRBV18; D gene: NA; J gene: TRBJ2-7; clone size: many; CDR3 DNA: TGTGCCAGCTCACCGCTCTTCGAGGGATCGGACGAGCAGTACTTC; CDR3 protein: CASSPLFEGSDEQYF
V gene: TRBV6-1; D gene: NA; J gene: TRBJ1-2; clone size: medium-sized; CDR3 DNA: TGTGCCAGCAGACCGAACTATGGCTACACCTTC; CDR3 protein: CASRPNYGYTF
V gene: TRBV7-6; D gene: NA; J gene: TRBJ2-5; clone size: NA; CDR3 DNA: TGTGCCAGCAGCTCGGACACCCAGACCCAGTACTTC; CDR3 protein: CASSSDTQTQYF
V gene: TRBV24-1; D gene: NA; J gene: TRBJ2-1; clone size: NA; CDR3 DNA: TGTGCCACCAGTGATAACGCCGGGGCAGGGCTCTACAATGAGCAGTTCTTC; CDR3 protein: CATSDNAGAGLYNEQFF
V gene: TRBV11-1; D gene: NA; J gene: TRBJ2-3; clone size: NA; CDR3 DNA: TGTGCCAGCAGCTTAAACGGGATTAGCACAGATACGCAGTATTTT; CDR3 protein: CASSLNGISTDTQYF
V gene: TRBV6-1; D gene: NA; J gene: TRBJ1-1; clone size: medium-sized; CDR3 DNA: TGTGCCAGTACAGGGTCGACTAAGAACACTGAAGCTTTCTTT; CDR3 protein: CASTGSTKNTEAFF
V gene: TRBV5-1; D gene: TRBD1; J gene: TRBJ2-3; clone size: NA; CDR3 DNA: TGCGCCAGCAGCTTGTCAGGGGGTTACACAGATACGCAGTATTTT; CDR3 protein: CASSLSGGYTDTQYF
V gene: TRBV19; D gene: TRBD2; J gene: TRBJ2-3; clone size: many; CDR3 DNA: TGTGCCAGTAAGTGGATCGCGGGAGCGAGCACAGATACGCAGTATTTT; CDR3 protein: CASKWIAGASTDTQYF
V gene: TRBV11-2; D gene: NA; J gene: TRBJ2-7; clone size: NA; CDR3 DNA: TGTGCCAGCAGCCAAAGTCGGTTCGAGCAGTACTTC; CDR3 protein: CASSQSRFEQYF
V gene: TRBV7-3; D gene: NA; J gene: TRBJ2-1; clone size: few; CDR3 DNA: TGTGCCAGCAGCCGAACTGGCTCCGCCACTGAGCAGTTCTTC; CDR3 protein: CASSRTGSATEQFF
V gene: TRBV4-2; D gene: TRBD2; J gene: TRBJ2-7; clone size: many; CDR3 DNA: TGTGCCAGCAGCCAAGATCGCGTGACTAGCATCTACGAGCAGTACTTC; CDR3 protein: CASSQDRVTSIYEQYF
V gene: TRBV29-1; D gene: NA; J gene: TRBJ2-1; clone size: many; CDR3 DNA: TGCAGCGTTGAAGGGACAGTGGTCAATGAGCAGTTCTTC; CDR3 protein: CSVEGTVVNEQFF
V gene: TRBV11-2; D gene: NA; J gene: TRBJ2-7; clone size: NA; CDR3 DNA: TGTGCCAGCAGCGGACAGTCCTACGAGCAGTACTTC; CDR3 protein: CASSGQSYEQYF
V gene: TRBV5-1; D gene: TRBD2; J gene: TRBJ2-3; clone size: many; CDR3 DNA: TGCGCCAGCAGCTTGAATGGACTAGCGGGTCCACCCGGGGATACGCAGTATTTT; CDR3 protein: CASSLNGLAGPPGDTQYF
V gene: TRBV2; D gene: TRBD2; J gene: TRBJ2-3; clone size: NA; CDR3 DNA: TGTGCCAGCAGAAGAGGACTAGCGGGAGCGACAGATACGCAGTATTTT; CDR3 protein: CASRRGLAGATDTQYF
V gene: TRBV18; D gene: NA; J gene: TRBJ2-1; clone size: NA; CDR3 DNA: TGTGCCAGCTCACCAGGCGTCACGGAGAATGAGCAGTTCTTC; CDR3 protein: CASSPGVTENEQFF